The 10 T cell receptor beta chains below come from one sample, sequenced in a study of blood T cell repertoires in COVID-19. The method was immunoSEQ multiplex PCR; TCRdb's version includes in-frame clones alone and lacks a portion of them. The data hold hundreds of thousands of clones, with roughly 90% observed a single time. Sequencing input: PBMCs or T cells enriched from blood (not recorded which). The receptors shown here come from a woman aged 30 to 39 with acute COVID-19.

This clone came up a few times. The V and J genes are TRBV15 and TRBJ2-5; D may be TRBD1 (6 bases). CDR1 and CDR2 from the germline V gene are LNHNV and YYDKDF (reference sequence). V gave up 1 base and J gave up 5 bases, with 14 bases separating them. The CDR3 has 15 amino acids. CDR3 bases: TGTGCCACCAGCAGAGGAGAGGGGGTATGGGAGACCCAGTACTTC. Its translation is CATSRGEGVWETQYF.

This chain's CDR3 is CASSPLTGMNTEAFF. The CDR3 DNA reads TGTGCCAGCTCACCGCTGACGGGTATGAACACTGAAGCTTTCTTT. The V call is TRBV18, the J call TRBJ1-1; D ambiguous. V lost 3 bases, J lost 0 bases, and 11 bases lay in between. The V gene's germline CDR1 is KGHSH and CDR2 LQKENI. This CDR3 is 15 amino acids long.

CDR3 nucleotide sequence: TGTGCCAGCAGCACCAGTCCAGGGGCTGGCTACGAGCAGTACTTC. Residues: CASSTSPGAGYEQYF. The chain employs TRBV5-4 and TRBJ2-7; TRBD1 is a possible D gene (6 bases). Between the trimmed V and J ends, which lost 4 bases and 3 bases, there was a span of 17 bases. Germline CDR1 reads SGHNT; CDR2 reads YYREEE (reference sequence). The CDR3 extends over 15 amino acids.

This chain uses TRBV7-9 with TRBJ2-7; no clear D. The V end lost 3 bases, the J end lost 3 bases, and 6 bases lay between the germline ends. The CDR3 contains 12 residues. Germline V gene sequence: CDR1 SEHNR, CDR2 FQNEAQ (reference sequence). The DNA of the CDR3 is TGTGCCAGCAGCTTTGCGGACTACGAGCAGTACTTC. This sequence encodes CASSFADYEQYF.

The table lists this clone with a few counts. The V gene is TRBV10-2, the J gene TRBJ1-2; 8 bases are a match to TRBD1. V lost 11 bases to trimming and J lost 3 bases; unmatched junction nucleotides: 17. The CDR3 length is 16 residues. Germline V gene lookup returns CDR1 WSHSY and CDR2 SAAADI. The CDR3 DNA follows: TGCGCCGGCCCTAGGCTAGCACAGGGGGTTGACTATGGCTACACCTTC. Its translation: CAGPRLAQGVDYGYTF.

The J gene is TRBJ2-1, the V gene TRBV6-5; D perhaps matches TRBD2 (5 bases). Germline V CDR1 and CDR2: MNHEY, SVGAGI. The CDR3 has 14 amino acids. Trimming removed 6 bases from V and 7 bases from J, with 16 bases in between. CDR3 sequence reads: CASSAGEEGNEQFF. The CDR3 bases are TGTGCCAGCAGCGCGGGCGAAGAGGGTAATGAGCAGTTCTTC.

The rearrangement links TRBV10-3 to TRBJ2-3; TRBD1 matches at 9 bases. Per germline, CDR1 ENHRY and CDR2 SYGVKD. J was trimmed by 2 bases and V by 10 bases; bases with no gene match: 10. There are 15 residues in the CDR3. The CDR3 region has the DNA TGTGCCACCCAGAGGACAGGGGTGGACACAGATACGCAGTATTTT. Encoded protein: CATQRTGVDTDTQYF.

The chain employs TRBV29-1 and TRBJ2-3; TRBD1 agrees at 8 bases. CDR3 length equals 11 residues. Per the germline V gene, CDR1 is SQVTM and CDR2 is ANQGSEA. Trimming removed 6 bases from V and 5 bases from J; junction bases left unmatched: 1. The CDR3 loop is CSVTGGDTQYF. In DNA form, the CDR3 reads TGCAGCGTAACAGGGGGAGATACGCAGTATTTT.

The rearrangement uses TRBV2 and TRBJ2-3; 12 bases agree with TRBD2. V lost 1 base to trimming and J lost 6 bases; unmatched junction nucleotides: 11. The CDR3 spans 18 residues. Germline-derived CDR1 and CDR2 are SNHLY and FYNNEI. CDR3 DNA sequence: TGTGCCAGCAGTGAAGGGGGACTAGCGGGTTTATGGTTGGATACGCAGTATTTT. Its protein is CASSEGGLAGLWLDTQYF.

The V gene is TRBV6-5, the J gene TRBJ2-3, with 10 bases that match TRBD2. J was trimmed by 1 base and V by 4 bases; bases with no gene match: 2. This CDR3 has 15 residues. The germline V gene encodes CDR1 MNHEY and CDR2 SVGAGI. The CDR3 loop reads CASSSGTSGTDTQYF. DNA of the CDR3: TGTGCCAGCAGTTCCGGGACTAGCGGCACAGATACGCAGTATTTT.